This T cell receptor (beta chain) was captured in a study of monozygotic twins with inflammatory bowel disease (dated by TCRdb to the late 2010s). Regarding the research as a whole: The complete study included roughly 30 monozygotic twin pairs: 19 IBD-discordant Danish pairs and nine German pairs, of which four were IBD-concordant and five were IBD-discordant. Each individual had, on average, about 151 000 unique TCRalpha sequences and 181 000 unique TCRbeta sequences available for analysis. The search for disease-associated traits relied mainly on comparing, within discordant pairs, IBD patients with their genetically identical healthy co-twins. Overall study results and their limits: The results gave no support for a single strong signal or clonotype linked to IBD. Because patients were on differing immunosuppressive treatments, the repertoires may have picked up extra background noise and inter-individual variability. IBD patients shared fewer clonotypes with other individuals than healthy twins did, most markedly in patients showing signs of disease activity. The analysis was unable to tell apart different T cell subtypes. Repertoire similarity did not differ between concordant and discordant twins, possibly due to limited statistical power. Measured by the inverse Simpson index, TCRbeta repertoire diversity was lower in IBD patients than in their healthy co-twins.

From each donor, a roughly 2.5 ml peripheral blood sample was collected into PAXgene tubes and stored at -80 degrees C. Without any T cell sorting, total RNA was extracted from whole blood using the PAXgene blood miRNA kit on an automated QIAcube. Peripheral blood from monozygotic twin pairs concordant or discordant for inflammatory bowel disease was subjected to deep TCRalpha and TCRbeta repertoire profiling with unique molecular barcoding. Smoking habits were recorded for all twin pairs, and each individual was classified as a current, former or never smoker. From the cysteine through the phenylalanine, the CDR3 covers 13 amino acids. No DNA is given. The germline V gene (reference sequence) specifies LGHDT as CDR1 and YNNKEL as CDR2. Points on this clonotype: Which antigen it targets is not known.

Library preparation was by 5' RACE. Each TCR library was prepared from roughly 3,800 ng of total RNA. cDNA was synthesized with SMARTScribe reverse transcriptase in eight separate reactions per sample. During cDNA synthesis, template switching introduced unique molecular identifiers that contained a 6-nucleotide sample barcode. TCRalpha and TCRbeta cDNA was amplified by two nested PCRs of about 15 and 9 cycles, with bead purification after each PCR. Before amplification, the cDNA was treated with uracil DNA-glycosylase and purified using the QIAquick PCR purification kit. The second PCR added Illumina TruSeq-compatible adapters along with sample-specific barcodes. Library quality and concentration were checked on TapeStation and Qubit, and libraries were pooled at 5 to 6.5 ng each. The pooled libraries were sequenced with 2 x 100 bp reads and custom sequencing primers on an Illumina HiSeq2500 single-index Rapid Run. Per the authors' processing: UMI-based consensus assembly with MiGEC version 1.2.6 was used to correct PCR and sequencing errors. MiXCR version 2.1.1 was used to carry out V(D)J alignment, clonotype assembly and CDR3 extraction. Normalisation of gene usage, clonotype sharing and MAIT/NKT TCR abundance was achieved by analysing the top 1000, 10 000 and 20 000 clonotypes per sample. After downsampling to 27 000 UMIs, diversity was calculated as the inverse Simpson index using the vegan R package. Paired Mann-Whitney U tests were applied to discordant twin pairs, with Benjamini-Hochberg correction for multiple testing. TCRdb reprocessed the reads into one record per CDR3 protein sequence, lacking DNA. The V and J calls shown here were made by TCRdb, not taken from the authors' results. The table held for this sample gives about 380,000 distinct CDR3 sequences. The ten largest clones take up 2% to 3% of the sample.

The sequencing sample was made of blood. The V gene is TRBV3-1 and the J gene is TRBJ2-7; TCRdb returns TRBD1, unconfirmable since there is no DNA. The receptor was isolated from a human donor with ulcerative colitis or Crohn's disease, or a healthy co-twin of an affected twin (not recorded which). The CDR3 region has the sequence CASSLSGGHEQYF.